This entry lists 32 T cell receptor beta chains sequenced from one sample in a study of blood T cell repertoires in COVID-19. Produced via immunoSEQ multiplex PCR; TCRdb's table is partial and in-frame only. The table lists 200,000 to 250,000 clones, approximately 80% of them singletons. The material sequenced was peripheral blood. These receptors came from a woman between 18 and 30 years old with acute or convalescent COVID-19.

This clone is medium-sized (0.01 to 0.1%) within its sample. Other DNA sequences within the sample encode an identical CDR3. The chain carries TRBV18 and TRBJ1-2; perhaps TRBD1 as D (6 bases). Germline V gene data show CDR1 as KGHSH and CDR2 as LQKENI. The CDR3 totals 13 residues. With 6 bases removed from V and 4 bases from J, the gap between germline ends came to 12 bases. The CDR3 sequence is CASSPTGSYGYTF. The CDR3 nucleotides are TGTGCCAGCTCTCCCACAGGGAGCTATGGCTACACCTTC.

This chain uses TRBV6-6 with TRBJ2-7; possible D gene TRBD1, 6 bases. In germline, CDR1 is MNHNY, CDR2 SVGAGI (reference sequence). Trimming stripped 7 bases from V and 6 bases from J, with 22 bases between. CDR3 length: 15 amino acids. The CDR3 nucleotides read TGTGCCAGCACTTTCCAGACAGGTCCCTACGGCGAGCAGTACTTC. It codes for CASTFQTGPYGEQYF.

The J gene is TRBJ1-1, the V gene TRBV6-5, with D unclear. Germline V gives CDR1 MNHEY, CDR2 SVGAGI. CDR3 size: 13 residues. Trimming took off 6 bases at V and 0 bases at J, with 8 bases between the two ends. DNA of the CDR3: TGTGCCAGCAGCGAGATTATGAACACTGAAGCTTTCTTT. It encodes CASSEIMNTEAFF.

The V gene is TRBV7-8, the J gene TRBJ1-2; 8 nucleotides match TRBD1. This CDR3 has 16 residues. CDR1 and CDR2 (germline): SGHVS, FQNEAQ. J was trimmed by 3 bases and V by 4 bases; bases with no gene match: 10. The CDR3 reads CASSSAQGQGDYGYTF. CDR3 nucleotide sequence: TGTGCCAGCAGCTCAGCCCAAGGACAGGGCGACTATGGCTACACCTTC.

J is TRBJ2-7 and V is TRBV2; D possibly corresponds to TRBD2 (6 bases). The CDR3 loop spans 14 amino acids. V was shortened by 3 bases and J by 1 base, with 10 bases between the two germline ends. Per the germline V gene, CDR1 is SNHLY and CDR2 is FYNNEI. CDR3 DNA: TGTGCCAGCAGTGACGGCGGGGCTTCCTACGAGCAGTACTTC. Protein product: CASSDGGASYEQYF.

This clone has more than one count but fewer than ten. The J gene is TRBJ1-3, the V gene TRBV7-2; D unclear. Trimming removed 1 base at V and 0 bases at J, with 7 bases between. Per the germline V gene, CDR1 is SGHTA and CDR2 is FQGNSA. The CDR3 is 15 residues long. As DNA, the CDR3 is TGTGCCAGCAGCTTAGACGGGAACTCTGGAAACACCATATATTTT. It specifies CASSLDGNSGNTIYF.

CDR3 protein: CASSNGQGAEEKLFF. CDR3 sequence (DNA): TGTGCCAGCAGCAATGGACAGGGGGCAGAAGAAAAACTGTTTTTT. The gene calls are TRBV7-9 and TRBJ1-4; 11 bases fit TRBD1. The J segment lost 8 bases and the V segment lost 5 bases, leaving 7 bases of the junction unmatched. Germline V gives CDR1 SEHNR, CDR2 FQNEAQ (reference sequence). The length of the CDR3 is 15 residues.

The V gene is TRBV27, the J gene TRBJ2-6; D is possibly TRBD1 (6 bases). V was pared by 4 bases and J by 2 bases, with 12 bases between. CDR1 and CDR2 (germline): MNHEY, SMNVEV (reference sequence). CDR3 length equals 16 residues. The CDR3 here is CASSSDAGAGANVLTF. The CDR3 DNA sequence: TGTGCCAGCAGTTCCGACGCAGGGGCTGGGGCCAACGTCCTGACTTTC. The complete variable domain, with remaining parts taken from reference TRBV27 and TRBJ2-6, reads EAQVTQNPRYLITVTGKKLTVTCSQNMNHEYMSWYRQDPGLGLRQIYYSMNVEVTDKGDVPEGYKVSRKEKRNFPLILESPSPNQTSLYFCASSSDAGAGANVLTFGAGSRLTVL.

V gene TRBV7-2 combines with J gene TRBJ1-2; D is unclear. The length of the CDR3 is 15 residues. V lost 1 base and J 4 bases, leaving 13 bases between the germline ends. Looked up from germline, CDR1 is SGHTA and CDR2 is FQGNSA. The CDR3 is CASSLDNADTYGYTF. In DNA, the CDR3 is TGTGCCAGCAGCTTAGATAACGCGGATACCTATGGCTACACCTTC.

The rearrangement joins TRBV19 to TRBJ1-2; D perhaps matches TRBD1 (5 bases). With 7 bases removed from V and 3 bases from J, the gap between germline ends came to 12 bases. CDR3 length: 13 amino acids. Germline CDR1 is LNHDA and CDR2 is SQIVND (reference sequence). Here the CDR3 reads CASISDSYYGYTF. The CDR3 coding sequence is TGTGCCAGTATCAGCGACAGTTACTATGGCTACACCTTC.

The genes are TRBV11-2 and TRBJ1-2, with D tentatively TRBD1 (6 bases). The V end lost 5 bases, the J end lost 2 bases, and 12 bases lay between the germline ends. The CDR3 consists of 14 residues. CDR1 SGHAT and CDR2 FQNNGV come from the germline V gene. Here the CDR3 DNA reads TGTGCCAGCAGCCTTAGGGACACCAACTATGGCTACACCTTC. Translation: CASSLRDTNYGYTF.

This clone was observed a few times. The chain couples TRBV18 to TRBJ2-1; 7 positions match TRBD2. CDR1 KGHSH and CDR2 LQKENI come from the germline V gene. CDR3 size: 15 residues. Trimming cost V 0 bases and J 6 bases; bases outside gene matches: 5. The CDR3 nucleotides read TGTGCCAGCTCACCACCCGCTAGCGGATTCAATGAGCAGTTCTTC. Translated: CASSPPASGFNEQFF. Together with reference TRBV18 and TRBJ2-1, the CDR3 gives the full variable domain: NAGVMQNPRHLVRRRGQEARLRCSPMKGHSHVYWYRQLPEEGLKFMVYLQKENIIDESGMPKERFSAEFPKEGPSILRIQQVVRGDSAAYFCASSPPASGFNEQFFGPGTRLTVL.

The V call is TRBV18, the J call TRBJ2-2, with D maybe TRBD2 (6 bases). The CDR3 spans 16 residues. CDR1 and CDR2 from the germline V gene are KGHSH and LQKENI. Between the trimmed V and J ends, which lost 2 bases and 5 bases, there was a span of 15 bases. Here the CDR3 DNA reads TGTGCCAGCTCACCAGCGGGGCTCAGAAATACCGGGGAGCTGTTTTTT. Its protein is CASSPAGLRNTGELFF.

The CDR3 DNA reads as TGTGCCAGCAGAAGCCAAGGACAGAACTACGAGCAGTACTTC. This translates into CASRSQGQNYEQYF. The chain employs TRBV5-5 and TRBJ2-7, with D possibly being TRBD1 (6 bases). CDR1 SGHKS and CDR2 YYEKEE come from the germline V gene (reference sequence). CDR3 size: 14 residues. With 5 bases removed from V and 3 bases from J, the gap between germline ends came to 15 bases.

This clone was picked up a small number of times. The rearrangement joins TRBV2 to TRBJ2-7; D call uncertain. Trimming took 1 base from V and 2 from J, leaving 9 bases between them. This CDR3 is 14 amino acids long. Germline V gene lookup returns CDR1 SNHLY and CDR2 FYNNEI. The CDR3 protein is CASSEETTTYEQYF. CDR3 in DNA: TGTGCCAGCAGTGAAGAGACAACCACCTACGAGCAGTACTTC.

The chain is built from TRBV5-1 and TRBJ2-1; 7 positions agree with TRBD2. Trimming took 7 bases from V and 8 from J; bases not matched to a gene: 9. The CDR3 totals 13 residues. CDR1 is SGHRS and CDR2 is YFSETQ in the germline V gene. CDR3 in amino acids: CASGRGSGDEQFF. CDR3 nucleotide sequence: TGCGCCAGCGGGCGCGGGAGTGGTGATGAGCAGTTCTTC.

The chain joins TRBV18 to TRBJ2-1, with D hard to call. Trimming took 3 bases from V and 9 from J, leaving 9 bases between them. CDR1 and CDR2 from the germline V gene are KGHSH and LQKENI. The CDR3 loop spans 12 amino acids. CDR3 bases: TGTGCCAGCTCACCCCGGGTGGGTGAGCAGTTCTTC. Encoded protein: CASSPRVGEQFF.

V is TRBV29-1 and J is TRBJ2-1; TRBD2 matches 8 bases. The CDR3 runs to 11 residues. CDR1 is SQVTM and CDR2 is ANQGSEA in the germline V gene. The trim removed 5 bases at V and 9 bases at J, leaving 3 bases unmatched. In DNA form, the CDR3 reads TGCAGCGTTACGGGAGGGCCTGAGCAGTTCTTC. Translation gives CSVTGGPEQFF.

The V and J genes are TRBV10-3 and TRBJ2-5; the match to TRBD2 covers 11 bases. Looked up from germline, CDR1 is ENHRY and CDR2 is SYGVKD. There are 15 residues in the CDR3. After removal of 3 bases from V and 4 bases from J, the junction contained 4 bases not matched to a gene. The CDR3 sequence is CAISELAGALETQYF. Here the CDR3 DNA reads TGTGCCATCAGTGAACTAGCGGGAGCCCTAGAGACCCAGTACTTC.

The table lists this clone with a few counts. This chain connects TRBV13 to TRBJ2-1; TRBD2 aligns across 14 bases. Per the germline V gene, CDR1 is PRHDT and CDR2 is FYEKMQ (reference sequence). The CDR3 contains 18 residues. V was clipped by 8 bases and J by 9 bases; unmatched bases: 18. CDR3 residues: CASGGGLAGVTAWGEQFF. In DNA form, the CDR3 reads TGTGCCAGCGGAGGGGGACTAGCGGGAGTTACGGCTTGGGGTGAGCAGTTCTTC.

The chain recombines TRBV28 with TRBJ1-5, with 7 positions matching TRBD1. Germline assignment: CDR1 MDHEN and CDR2 SYDVKM. After removal of 9 bases from V and 6 bases from J, the junction contained 17 bases not matched to a gene. CDR3 length: 16 amino acids. The CDR3 spells CASFPSGGGWGQPQHF. CDR3 DNA sequence: TGTGCCAGTTTCCCGTCGGGAGGGGGCTGGGGTCAGCCCCAGCATTTT.

V usage is TRBV19 and J usage is TRBJ1-4; D call uncertain. Germline V gives CDR1 LNHDA, CDR2 SQIVND (reference sequence). The CDR3 length is 14 residues. Trimming pared 4 bases from V and 0 bases from J, leaving 6 bases between. CDR3 sequence (DNA): TGTGCCAGTAGTACGCCAGCAACTAATGAAAAACTGTTTTTT. Amino acids: CASSTPATNEKLFF. Supplemented by reference TRBV19 and TRBJ1-4, the full variable domain reads DGGITQSPKYLFRKEGQNVTLSCEQNLNHDAMYWYRQDPGQGLRLIYYSQIVNDFQKGDIAEGYSVSREKKESFPLTVTSAQKNPTAFYLCASSTPATNEKLFFGSGTQLSVL.

The chain employs TRBV7-2 and TRBJ2-7, with TRBD2 matching 14 bases. The CDR3 is made up of 17 amino acids. The germline gives CDR1 SGHTA, CDR2 FQGNSA. Losses at the gene ends were 6 bases for V and 4 bases for J; bases not matched to a gene: 11. The CDR3 nucleotides are TGTGCCAGCAGACCCGGACTAGCGGGAGGTTTCCCTTACGAGCAGTACTTC. Its protein product is CASRPGLAGGFPYEQYF.

V and J are TRBV5-4 and TRBJ2-3, with 7 bases identical to TRBD2. Germline CDR1 SGHNT, CDR2 YYREEE (reference sequence). The CDR3 sequence is 16 residues long. Trimming took 4 bases from V and 4 from J; bases not matched to a gene: 12. The DNA for the CDR3 is TGTGCCAGCAGCGGTCAGGGAGGGGAGTCATCAGATACGCAGTATTTT. It yields the protein CASSGQGGESSDTQYF. The complete variable domain, with remaining parts taken from reference TRBV5-4 and TRBJ2-3, reads ETGVTQSPTHLIKTRGQQVTLRCSSQSGHNTVSWYQQALGQGPQFIFQYYREEENGRGNFPPRFSGLQFPNYSSELNVNALELDDSALYLCASSGQGGESSDTQYFGPGTRLTVL.

This clone appeared once. The chain joins TRBV11-2 to TRBJ2-1; TRBD2 aligns across 8 bases. The CDR3 covers 16 residues. In germline, CDR1 is SGHAT, CDR2 FQNNGV. Trimming at V came to 1 base and at J to 4 bases, leaving 6 bases not matched to a gene. In DNA, the CDR3 is TGTGCCAGCAGCTTAGTCCAGCGGGAGTTGTACAATGAGCAGTTCTTC. Protein: CASSLVQRELYNEQFF.

V usage is TRBV29-1 and J usage is TRBJ1-2; D is possibly TRBD1 (6 bases). Trimming shortened V by 5 bases and J by 7 bases, and 20 bases separated the two germline ends. Looked up from germline, CDR1 is SQVTM and CDR2 is ANQGSEA. The CDR3 consists of 14 residues. This CDR3 is CSVWDIRSLGGYTF. The DNA for the CDR3 is TGCAGCGTTTGGGACATTCGAAGTCTTGGTGGCTACACCTTC.

This chain links TRBV4-3 with TRBJ2-2, with 9 bases aligning to TRBD2. J was trimmed by 1 base and V by 4 bases; bases with no gene match: 4. CDR1 and CDR2 (germline): LGHNA, YSLEER. The CDR3 extends over 16 amino acids. CDR3 sequence reads: CASSRLLAGNTGELFF. The CDR3 DNA is TGCGCCAGCAGCCGACTACTAGCGGGGAACACCGGGGAGCTGTTTTTT.

J is TRBJ1-6 and V is TRBV25-1; D may be TRBD1 (5 bases). The CDR3 runs to 14 residues. In germline, CDR1 is MGHDK, CDR2 SYGVNS. V lost 2 bases and J lost 9, with 11 bases in between. The CDR3: CASSEPEGVSPLHF. In DNA, the CDR3 is TGTGCCAGCAGTGAACCGGAAGGGGTTTCACCCCTCCACTTT.

The genes are TRBV5-1 and TRBJ2-5; 8 bases fit TRBD1. This CDR3 region has 14 residues. V lost 3 bases to trimming and J lost 1 base; unmatched junction nucleotides: 2. Germline V gene lookup returns CDR1 SGHRS and CDR2 YFSETQ. CDR3 in DNA: TGCGCCAGCAGCTCGGGACAGGCCCAAGAGACCCAGTACTTC. Encoded protein: CASSSGQAQETQYF.

The chain combines TRBV7-8 with TRBJ1-1, with 10 bases fitting TRBD1. Germline assignment: CDR1 SGHVS and CDR2 FQNEAQ. J gave up 6 bases and V 5 bases, and 9 bases lay outside the gene matches. The CDR3 runs to 15 residues. DNA of the CDR3: TGTGCCAGCAGCCGGCTAAGACAGGGGGCCTCTGAAGCTTTCTTT. This encodes CASSRLRQGASEAFF.

This chain joins TRBV7-9 and TRBJ2-2; D gene ambiguous. The CDR3 contains 14 residues. CDR1 is SEHNR, CDR2 FQNEAQ, per germline (reference sequence). Between the trimmed V and J ends, which lost 3 bases and 2 bases, there was a span of 7 bases. The CDR3 DNA reads TGTGCCAGCAGCTTGCACTCTAACACCGGGGAGCTGTTTTTT. Its protein is CASSLHSNTGELFF. Supplemented by reference TRBV7-9 and TRBJ2-2, the full variable domain reads DTGVSQNPRHKITKRGQNVTFRCDPISEHNRLYWYRQTLGQGPEFLTYFQNEAQLEKSRLLSDRFSAERPKGSFSTLEIQRTEQGDSAMYLCASSLHSNTGELFFGEGSRLTVL.

This clone is a singleton in its sample. The V and J genes are TRBV19 and TRBJ2-7, with 13 bases that match TRBD2. After removal of 7 bases from V and 4 bases from J, the junction contained 10 bases not matched to a gene. Germline assignment: CDR1 LNHDA and CDR2 SQIVND (reference sequence). The length of the CDR3 is 16 residues. The DNA for the CDR3 is TGTGCCAGTACCCCAACACTAGCGGGAGGGCCTTACGAGCAGTACTTC. Translation: CASTPTLAGGPYEQYF.